The 24 T cell receptor beta chains in this list originate from one sample, sequenced in a study of beta chain features in type 1 diabetes. As every portion of the isolated RNA was reverse transcribed, the sequencing read expressed TCRB transcripts. The data were produced by immunoSEQ multiplex PCR, yet TCRdb's version contains in-frame clones alone and is incomplete. The sample contains 300,000 to 350,000 clones, 12% to 15% of which appear only once. Sample: central memory CD4+ T cells from blood. The receptors derive from a man in his thirties or forties in good health.

This clone was counted between two and nine times. The chain recombines TRBV4-2 with TRBJ2-1, with D possibly being TRBD2 (7 bases). V lost 2 bases and J lost 10, with 21 bases in between. The CDR3 spans 16 residues. Germline V gene data show CDR1 as LGHNA and CDR2 as YNFKEQ. CDR3 bases: TGTGCCAGCAGCCAACCAGCCGGGGGGCCCTCGCGGGAGCAGTTCTTC. Its protein is CASSQPAGGPSREQFF.

In its sample, this clone was seen a few times. CDR3 DNA sequence: TGTGCCAGCAGTTCCAACGACAGGCCCAACGAGCAGTACGTC. It encodes CASSSNDRPNEQYV. This chain connects TRBV6-5 to TRBJ2-7; weak D call: TRBD1 (6 bases). Trimming took off 4 bases at V and 5 bases at J, with 15 bases between the two ends. This CDR3 spans 14 amino acids. Germline lookup yields CDR1 MNHEY and CDR2 SVGAGI.

This clone came up a few times. The CDR3 is CASRRDRGGHEQYF. CDR3 bases: TGTGCCAGCCGCCGGGACAGGGGCGGCCACGAGCAGTACTTC. This chain connects TRBV7-2 to TRBJ2-7; TRBD1 matches at 10 bases. V was clipped by 8 bases and J by 5 bases; unmatched bases: 9. Germline CDR1 is SGHTA and CDR2 is FQGNSA. This CDR3 comprises 14 residues.

The chain has TRBV7-9 and TRBJ2-2; 14 bases fit TRBD2. V dropped 5 bases and J dropped 5; count of bases not matched to a gene: 10. Germline V CDR1 and CDR2: SEHNR, FQNEAQ (reference sequence). The CDR3 is 18 amino acids. The CDR3, as DNA: TGTGCCAGCAGCCCTCGGACTAGCGGGGGGCACGGAACCGGGGAGCTGTTTTTT. Translation: CASSPRTSGGHGTGELFF.

This sequence joins TRBV7-9 and TRBJ2-3, with a possible D match to TRBD1 (6 bases). The CDR3 is 13 amino acids. Trimming took 5 bases from V and 6 from J, leaving 12 bases between them. Germline-derived CDR1 and CDR2 are SEHNR and FQNEAQ (reference sequence). CDR3 protein: CASSNRETDTQYF. The CDR3 DNA follows: TGTGCCAGCAGCAACAGGGAAACGGATACGCAGTATTTT.

The sample holds a few counts of this clone. CDR3 sequence (DNA): TGCGCCAGCAGTCAAGCGGACAGCTCCTACGAGCAGTACGTC. Residues: CASSQADSSYEQYV. The rearrangement joins TRBV7-2 to TRBJ2-7; the D gene is possibly TRBD1 (6 bases). Germline-derived CDR1 and CDR2 are SGHTA and FQGNSA. The length of the CDR3 is 14 residues.

This chain connects TRBV10-3 to TRBJ2-1; 11 bases fit TRBD2. V shed 4 bases, J shed 10 bases, and the junction held 15 bases outside the gene matches. The CDR3 has 17 residues. The germline gives CDR1 ENHRY, CDR2 SYGVKD. This CDR3 is CAISASGRTPGLREQFF. CDR3 nucleotide sequence: TGTGCCATCAGTGCTAGCGGGAGGACTCCAGGCCTTAGGGAGCAGTTCTTC.

V and J are TRBV10-3 and TRBJ2-1; D gene unclear. CDR1 ENHRY and CDR2 SYGVKD come from the germline V gene. The CDR3 runs to 15 residues. Trimming stripped 4 bases from V and 0 bases from J, with 10 bases between. DNA of the CDR3: TGTGCCATCAGTGGTGGAACAAGCTCCTACAATGAGCAGTTCTTC. This sequence encodes CAISGGTSSYNEQFF.

This clone was seen a handful of times. The chain couples TRBV25-1 to TRBJ2-7; 7 nucleotides match TRBD1. Looked up from germline, CDR1 is MGHDK and CDR2 is SYGVNS. The CDR3 totals 13 residues. J gave up 9 bases and V 5 bases, and 10 bases lay outside the gene matches. The CDR3 sequence: CASSFRDRGLQYF. The CDR3, as DNA: TGTGCCAGCAGTTTCCGGGACAGAGGATTGCAGTACTTC.

The table lists this clone with a few counts. V and J are TRBV5-5 and TRBJ2-3, with 10 bases aligning to TRBD2. V shed 4 bases, J shed 1 base, and the junction held 6 bases outside the gene matches. Germline values: CDR1 SGHKS, CDR2 YYEKEE (reference sequence). CDR3 length: 16 amino acids. CDR3: CASSVPGTSGTDTQYF. The CDR3, as DNA: TGTGCCAGCAGCGTACCCGGGACTAGCGGCACAGATACGCAGTATTTT.

This clone was observed a handful of times. The rearrangement uses TRBV2 and TRBJ1-5; D ambiguous. Germline V lookup: CDR1 SNHLY, CDR2 FYNNEI. The V gene lost 5 bases and the J gene lost 6 bases, with 8 bases spanning the gap. The length of the CDR3 is 12 residues. The CDR3 DNA is TGTGCCAGCAGTTTTGAGGGTCAGCCCCAGCATTTT. Protein: CASSFEGQPQHF.

This clone was observed a handful of times. J is TRBJ2-2 and V is TRBV14; D gene uncertain. V lost 0 bases, J lost 6 bases, and 14 bases lay in between. Germline lookup yields CDR1 SGHDN and CDR2 FVKESK. CDR3 length equals 16 residues. The CDR3 is CASSQDRIRLSGELFF. CDR3 DNA: TGTGCCAGCAGCCAAGATAGAATCCGTCTGTCCGGGGAGCTGTTTTTT.

The chain is built from TRBV14 and TRBJ2-1; D gene unclear. Germline lookup yields CDR1 SGHDN and CDR2 FVKESK. V shed 0 bases and J shed 0 bases, with 12 bases lying between them. This CDR3 has 17 residues. The CDR3 here is CASSQDPVQSSYNEQFF. DNA of the CDR3: TGTGCCAGCAGCCAAGATCCCGTACAGAGCTCCTACAATGAGCAGTTCTTC.

This sequence joins TRBV11-3 and TRBJ1-1; 8 nucleotides align to TRBD1. Germline CDR1 SGHNT, CDR2 YENEEA. With V trimmed by 5 bases and J by 5 bases, 7 bases remained unmatched. This CDR3 comprises 14 residues. This chain's CDR3 is CASSTADRVTEAFF. The CDR3 region has the DNA TGTGCCAGCAGCACGGCGGACAGGGTGACTGAAGCTTTCTTT.

The J gene is TRBJ2-6, the V gene TRBV5-6, with D unresolved. Germline V gene sequence: CDR1 SGHDT, CDR2 YYEEEE. This CDR3 is built from 14 residues. The germline V and J ends were trimmed by 3 bases and 0 bases, with 4 bases remaining between them. The CDR3 reads CASSSSSGANVLTF. CDR3 DNA sequence: TGTGCCAGCAGCTCCAGCTCTGGGGCCAACGTCCTGACTTTC.

The chain is built from TRBV6-5 and TRBJ2-3; 7 bases are shared with TRBD2. Trimming took 6 bases from V and 3 from J; bases not matched to a gene: 9. The germline V gene encodes CDR1 MNHEY and CDR2 SVGAGI. The CDR3 contains 15 residues. The CDR3 DNA reads as TGTGCCAGCAGCTCCGGACTAGTGATAACAGATACGCAGTATTTT. Translating gives CASSSGLVITDTQYF.

Notes on this clone: The sample has other DNA sequences that encode this CDR3 too. The rearrangement uses TRBV5-6 and TRBJ1-1; 7 bases map to TRBD1. Germline CDR1 reads SGHDT; CDR2 reads YYEEEE. With 2 bases clipped from V and 5 bases from J, the junction kept 3 bases outside the gene matches. The CDR3 is 13 amino acids. The CDR3: CASSLTGVTEAFF. The DNA for the CDR3 is TGTGCCAGCAGCTTAACAGGGGTTACTGAAGCTTTCTTT.

V usage is TRBV18 and J usage is TRBJ1-6; 7 bases are a match to TRBD1. CDR1 and CDR2 (germline): KGHSH, LQKENI. Germline trimming cut 4 bases from V and 11 bases from J; bases unmatched to any gene: 8. The CDR3 loop spans 14 amino acids. CDR3 DNA: TGTGCCAGCTCACGAGACAGGGAGTGGGCACCCCTCCACTTT. This sequence encodes CASSRDREWAPLHF. The variable domain in full, completed from reference TRBV18 and TRBJ1-6, reads NAGVMQNPRHLVRRRGQEARLRCSPMKGHSHVYWYRQLPEEGLKFMVYLQKENIIDESGMPKERFSAEFPKEGPSILRIQQVVRGDSAAYFCASSRDREWAPLHFGNGTRLTVT.

CDR3 bases: TGTGCCAGCAGCCAAGACCCTAGCTTCGAAGAGACCCAGTACTTC. It translates to CASSQDPSFEETQYF. The chain joins TRBV5-4 to TRBJ2-5, with a weak D call TRBD2 (5 bases). The germline gives CDR1 SGHNT, CDR2 YYREEE (reference sequence). The CDR3 consists of 15 residues. Trimming took off 4 bases at V and 3 bases at J, with 16 bases between the two ends.

The chain uses TRBV5-1 and TRBJ2-3, with 8 bases aligning to TRBD2. The CDR3 is made up of 17 amino acids. Germline V CDR1 and CDR2: SGHRS, YFSETQ. J lost 4 bases, V lost 4 bases, and 14 bases had no gene match. The CDR3 here is CASSASAASGGADTQYF. The CDR3 DNA is TGCGCCAGCAGCGCTTCCGCCGCCTCCGGGGGGGCAGATACGCAGTATTTT.

Details on this clone: A much larger clone is a single base away; this may be a read error. The chain employs TRBV5-4 and TRBJ2-2; D is ambiguous. This CDR3 region has 12 residues. Germline CDR1 is SGHNT and CDR2 is YYREEE (reference sequence). Trimming left V 0 bases short and J 7 bases short, with 4 bases between. CDR3 sequence reads: CASSLEVGELFF. Here the CDR3 DNA reads TGTGCCAGCAGCTTGGAAGTCGGGGAGCTGTTTTTT.

This clone has more than one count but fewer than ten. V gene TRBV5-4 combines with J gene TRBJ2-5, with D maybe TRBD2 (7 bases). The CDR3 totals 15 residues. The V gene's germline CDR1 is SGHNT and CDR2 YYREEE (reference sequence). V dropped 5 bases and J dropped 1 base, with 15 bases sitting between them. CDR3 DNA: TGTGCCAGCAGGCCGAGGGGGAGGGGCCAAGAGACCCAGTACTTC. The encoded protein is CASRPRGRGQETQYF.

This chain joins TRBV7-8 and TRBJ1-2; 9 bases match TRBD1. The trim removed 4 bases at V and 5 bases at J, leaving 5 bases unmatched. CDR3 length: 14 residues. Germline V gene sequence: CDR1 SGHVS, CDR2 FQNEAQ. As DNA, the CDR3 is TGTGCCAGCAGCTGGGAGGACAGGGGTTATGGCTACACCTTC. It encodes CASSWEDRGYGYTF. The full variable domain, completed using reference TRBV7-8 and TRBJ1-2, is GAGVSQSPRYKVAKRGQDVALRCDPISGHVSLFWYQQALGQGPEFLTYFQNEAQLDKSGLPSDRFFAERPEGSVSTLKIQRTQQEDSAVYLCASSWEDRGYGYTFGSGTRLTVV.

The rearrangement uses TRBV30 and TRBJ2-2, with 8 bases aligning to TRBD1. The ends lost 3 bases at V and 1 base at J; junction bases unmatched: 4. Germline loops: CDR1 GTSNPN, CDR2 SVGIG (reference sequence). The CDR3 consists of 15 residues. The CDR3 DNA reads TGTGCCTGGAGGTACAGGGGGGTGAACACCGGGGAGCTGTTTTTT. Translated, it gives CAWRYRGVNTGELFF.